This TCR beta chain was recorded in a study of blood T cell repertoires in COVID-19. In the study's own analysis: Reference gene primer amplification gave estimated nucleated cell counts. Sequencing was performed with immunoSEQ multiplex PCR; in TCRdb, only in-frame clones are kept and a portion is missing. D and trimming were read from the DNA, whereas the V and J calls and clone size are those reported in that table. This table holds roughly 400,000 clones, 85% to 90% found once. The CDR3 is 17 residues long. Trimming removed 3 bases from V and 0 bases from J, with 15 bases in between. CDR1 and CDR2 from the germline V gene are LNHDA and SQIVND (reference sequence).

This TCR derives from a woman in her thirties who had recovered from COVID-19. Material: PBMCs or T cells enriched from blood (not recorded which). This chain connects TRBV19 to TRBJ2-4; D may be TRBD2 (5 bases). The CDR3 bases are TGTGCCAGTAGTATCGGCCGAGGGTCTCTAGCCAAAAACATTCAGTACTTC. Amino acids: CASSIGRGSLAKNIQYF.